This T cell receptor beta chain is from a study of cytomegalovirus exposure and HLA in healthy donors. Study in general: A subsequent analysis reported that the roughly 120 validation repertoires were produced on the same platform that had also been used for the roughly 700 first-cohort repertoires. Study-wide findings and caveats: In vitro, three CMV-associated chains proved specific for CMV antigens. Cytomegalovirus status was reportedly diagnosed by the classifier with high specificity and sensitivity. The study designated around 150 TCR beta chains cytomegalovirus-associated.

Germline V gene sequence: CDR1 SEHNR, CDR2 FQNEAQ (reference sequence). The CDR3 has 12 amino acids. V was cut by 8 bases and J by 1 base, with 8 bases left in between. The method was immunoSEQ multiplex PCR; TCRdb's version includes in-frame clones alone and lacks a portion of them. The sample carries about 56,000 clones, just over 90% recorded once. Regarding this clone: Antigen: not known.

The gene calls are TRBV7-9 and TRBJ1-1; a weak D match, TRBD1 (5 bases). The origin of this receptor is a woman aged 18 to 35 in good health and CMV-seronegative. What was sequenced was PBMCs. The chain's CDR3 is CASGGGNTEAFF. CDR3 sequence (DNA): TGTGCCAGCGGCGGGGGGAACACTGAAGCTTTCTTT.